The 30 T cell receptor beta chains in this list originate from one sample, sequenced in a study of T cell repertoires in cytomegalovirus infection. TCRdb passed the reads through MiXCR, listing each CDR3 protein once. This table holds 450,000 to 600,000 distinct CDR3 sequences, about 11% found once. The sample comprised PBMCs. These receptors were collected from a human donor in good health (CMV status not recorded). Some clones in this sample may be carry-over from other donors' samples.

The chain has TRBV10-3 and TRBJ2-1, with 14 bases fitting TRBD2. V was clipped by 4 bases and J by 0 bases; unmatched bases: 5. Germline CDR1 is ENHRY and CDR2 is SYGVKD. The length of the CDR3 is 18 residues. DNA for the CDR3: TGTGCCATCAGTGGGGGCGGGACTAGCGGGAGCTCCTACAATGAGCAGTTCTTC. Translating gives CAISGGGTSGSSYNEQFF.

This clonotype showed up just a few times. The chain joins TRBV24-1 to TRBJ2-5; D is uncertain. Trimming took off 4 bases at V and 5 bases at J, with 4 bases between the two ends. The CDR3 loop spans 11 amino acids. Germline CDR1 is KGHDR and CDR2 is SFDVKD. The CDR3 spells CATSEKETQYF. CDR3 nucleotide sequence: TGTGCCACCAGTGAAAAGGAGACCCAGTACTTC.

This clonotype was seen repeatedly, ten times or more. This sequence joins TRBV6-2 or TRBV6-3 and TRBJ1-1; TRBD1 might be the D (6 bases). This CDR3 is 17 amino acids long. V lost 2 bases, J lost 6 bases, and 22 bases lay in between. Germline V lookup: CDR1 MNHEY, CDR2 SVGEGT. CDR3: CASSYPSGGRSSAEAFF. CDR3 coding DNA: TGTGCCAGCAGTTACCCTTCCGGGGGGCGCAGTTCGGCTGAAGCTTTCTTT.

This clonotype was counted many times. This rearrangement joins TRBV24-1 to TRBJ2-1; no definite D call. The V gene lost 0 bases and the J gene lost 7 bases, with 6 bases spanning the gap. The length of the CDR3 is 13 residues. CDR1 is KGHDR, CDR2 SFDVKD, per germline. CDR3 protein: CATSDLAWNEQFF. As DNA, the CDR3 is TGTGCCACCAGTGATTTGGCCTGGAATGAGCAGTTCTTC.

This clonotype was picked up many times. The rearrangement uses TRBV12-3 or TRBV12-4 and TRBJ1-3, with D uncertain. V was pared by 7 bases and J by 5 bases, with 12 bases between. CDR3 length equals 13 residues. The CDR3 protein is CASTLEPRNTIYF. The DNA of the CDR3 is TGTGCCAGCACCTTGGAACCCAGAAACACCATATATTTT.

Ten or more counts support this clonotype. The chain couples TRBV7-9 to TRBJ2-3; 8 bases map to TRBD1. Trimming at V came to 5 bases and at J to 2 bases, leaving 3 bases not matched to a gene. Germline CDR1 is SEHNR and CDR2 is FQNEAQ (reference sequence). There are 14 residues in the CDR3. As DNA, the CDR3 is TGTGCCAGCAGCCAGACAGGGGTCACAGATACGCAGTATTTT. Translation: CASSQTGVTDTQYF. The full variable domain, with the rest looked up from reference TRBV7-9 and TRBJ2-3, is DTGVSQNPRHKITKRGQNVTFRCDPISEHNRLYWYRQTLGQGPEFLTYFQNEAQLEKSRLLSDRFSAERPKGSFSTLEIQRTEQGDSAMYLCASSQTGVTDTQYFGPGTRLTVL.

This clonotype was counted ten times or more. J is TRBJ1-2 and V is TRBV14; 7 bases line up with TRBD1. The germline CDR1 and CDR2 sequences are SGHDN and FVKESK. This CDR3 spans 13 amino acids. The junction had 3 bases not matched to a gene; V was cut back by 1 base and J by 7 bases. CDR3 in amino acids: CASSQGQGGGYTF. The CDR3 DNA reads TGTGCCAGCAGCCAAGGACAGGGTGGTGGCTACACCTTC.

This chain uses TRBV24-1 with TRBJ2-1; the D gene is possibly TRBD2 (6 bases). The length of the CDR3 is 17 residues. CDR1 and CDR2 (germline): KGHDR, SFDVKD. V lost 0 bases to trimming and J lost 9 bases, with 20 bases between them. The CDR3 DNA is TGTGCCACCAGTGATTTGAGTAAGGGGACGCGGGGAGGTGAGCAGTTCTTC. The encoded protein is CATSDLSKGTRGGEQFF.

Many counts were recorded for this clonotype. This chain links TRBV7-2 with TRBJ2-1, with D tentatively TRBD1 (5 bases). CDR3 length: 12 amino acids. Trimming took off 5 bases at V and 7 bases at J, with 9 bases between the two ends. Germline CDR1 and CDR2: SGHTA and FQGNSA. Here the CDR3 reads CASSRGQNEQFF. In DNA, the CDR3 is TGTGCCAGCAGCCGCGGACAAAATGAGCAGTTCTTC.

Only a few counts were recorded for this clonotype. The genes are TRBV29-1 and TRBJ2-3; 12 bases line up with TRBD1. Germline loops: CDR1 SQVTM, CDR2 ANQGSEA. V shed 1 base, J shed 1 base, and the junction held 9 bases outside the gene matches. The CDR3 is 18 residues long. The CDR3 is CSVEVIPGQGAGTDTQYF. The CDR3 nucleotides read TGCAGCGTTGAAGTCATACCGGGACAGGGGGCCGGCACAGATACGCAGTATTTT.

V usage is TRBV28 and J usage is TRBJ2-1, with 9 bases that match TRBD2. CDR3 length equals 17 residues. Germline V gene data show CDR1 as MDHEN and CDR2 as SYDVKM. V shed 4 bases and J 6 bases; nucleotides not matched to a gene: 13. CDR3 nucleotides: TGTGCCAGCAGTTCCCCCTTGGAGGCGGGAGGGGGCAATGAGCAGTTCTTC. Its translation is CASSSPLEAGGGNEQFF.

The chain is built from TRBV2 and TRBJ1-2, with unresolved D. CDR1 is SNHLY, CDR2 FYNNEI, per germline. V lost 10 bases and J lost 8, with 17 bases in between. The CDR3 runs to 12 residues. CDR3: CATQGGVRGYTF. For the CDR3, the DNA is TGTGCCACCCAAGGCGGAGTGAGAGGCTACACCTTC.

This clonotype was counted ten times or more. V usage is TRBV12-3 or TRBV12-4 and J usage is TRBJ1-5; no clear D gene. The CDR3 covers 13 residues. Between the trimmed V and J ends, which lost 1 base and 6 bases, there was a span of 7 bases. CDR3 DNA: TGTGCCAGCAGTTTAGAAGGGCGTCAGCCCCAGCATTTT. It is translated as CASSLEGRQPQHF.

This clonotype occurred many times. The gene calls are TRBV7-6 and TRBJ2-2, with a possible D match to TRBD1 (6 bases). Trimming shortened V by 8 bases and J by 0 bases, and 19 bases separated the two germline ends. The length of the CDR3 is 17 residues. CDR1 and CDR2 (germline): SGHVS, FNYEAQ. Written as DNA, the CDR3 is TGTGCCAGCGCCAAAAGCCCGGGACATGCGAACACCGGGGAGCTGTTTTTT. Protein product: CASAKSPGHANTGELFF.

This clonotype was observed a handful of times. The chain joins TRBV27 to TRBJ1-2; TRBD1 might be the D (6 bases). The V gene's germline CDR1 is MNHEY and CDR2 SMNVEV (reference sequence). With 2 bases removed from V and 8 bases from J, the gap between germline ends came to 15 bases. The CDR3 length is 14 residues. The CDR3 nucleotides are TGTGCCAGCAGTTTAGGGGGGCTAGGGAGCGGCTACACCTTC. Residues: CASSLGGLGSGYTF.

This clonotype was seen at least ten times. This chain joins TRBV3-1 and TRBJ1-1; possible D gene TRBD1, 5 bases. V dropped 1 base and J dropped 1 base, with 10 bases sitting between them. CDR3 length: 15 amino acids. Per germline, CDR1 LGHDT and CDR2 YNNKEL (reference sequence). DNA for the CDR3: TGTGCCAGCAGCCAAGTGGGACGGGGGAACACTGAAGCTTTCTTT. Protein product: CASSQVGRGNTEAFF. Supplemented by reference TRBV3-1 and TRBJ1-1, the full variable domain reads DTAVSQTPKYLVTQMGNDKSIKCEQNLGHDTMYWYKQDSKKFLKIMFSYNNKELIINETVPNRFSPKSPDKAHLNLHINSLELGDSAVYFCASSQVGRGNTEAFFGQGTRLTVV.

This clonotype was recorded many times. This chain connects TRBV2 to TRBJ1-5; perhaps TRBD1 as D (6 bases). Germline V gene sequence: CDR1 SNHLY, CDR2 FYNNEI. The CDR3 consists of 14 residues. Trimming took off 3 bases at V and 7 bases at J, with 13 bases between the two ends. The CDR3, as DNA: TGTGCCAGCAGTGACTTCTACAGGGACCAGCCCCAGCATTTT. Translating gives CASSDFYRDQPQHF. Full variable domain (rest looked up from reference TRBV2 and TRBJ1-5): EPEVTQTPSHQVTQMGQEVILRCVPISNHLYFYWYRQILGQKVEFLVSFYNNEISEKSEIFDDQFSVERPDGSNFTLKIRSTKLEDSAMYFCASSDFYRDQPQHFGDGTRLSIL.

This clonotype has only a few counts. This sequence joins TRBV5-1 and TRBJ2-3; 14 bases are shared with TRBD2. After removal of 4 bases from V and 2 bases from J, the junction contained 6 bases not matched to a gene. CDR3 length: 17 residues. The germline gives CDR1 SGHRS, CDR2 YFSETQ. The CDR3 spells CASSPGLAGGFTDTQYF. The CDR3 DNA follows: TGCGCCAGCAGCCCAGGACTAGCGGGGGGTTTCACAGATACGCAGTATTTT.

This clonotype was picked up many times. This chain joins TRBV7-9 and TRBJ1-4, with D unresolved. This CDR3 comprises 12 residues. V was pared by 5 bases and J by 6 bases, with 7 bases between. Germline V CDR1 and CDR2: SEHNR, FQNEAQ (reference sequence). The CDR3 DNA is TGTGCCAGCAGCCCCCCCCATGAAAAACTGTTTTTT. Residues: CASSPPHEKLFF.

This clonotype has at least ten counts. This chain joins TRBV19 and TRBJ1-1; D is uncertain. Germline lookup yields CDR1 LNHDA and CDR2 SQIVND (reference sequence). CDR3 length: 14 residues. Trimming pared 5 bases from V and 10 bases from J, leaving 20 bases between. The CDR3 sequence: CASSRGGTLRVAFF. The DNA of the CDR3 is TGTGCCAGTAGTCGGGGAGGTACCCTACGGGTAGCTTTCTTT. The full variable domain, rest sourced from reference TRBV19 and TRBJ1-1, is DGGITQSPKYLFRKEGQNVTLSCEQNLNHDAMYWYRQDPGQGLRLIYYSQIVNDFQKGDIAEGYSVSREKKESFPLTVTSAQKNPTAFYLCASSRGGTLRVAFFGQGTRLTVV.

This clonotype was recorded many times. This sequence joins TRBV12-3 or TRBV12-4 and TRBJ2-2; possibly TRBD1 for D (6 bases). Deletions cut 6 bases from V and 5 bases from J, with 13 bases between. The CDR3 has 14 amino acids. In DNA, the CDR3 is TGTGCCAGCAGCATGGGACAAAGGACCGGGGAGCTGTTTTTT. It is translated as CASSMGQRTGELFF.

This clonotype was seen a handful of times. The rearrangement joins TRBV7-9 to TRBJ2-7; 8 bases align to TRBD2. The ends lost 5 bases at V and 5 bases at J; junction bases unmatched: 14. This CDR3 is 16 amino acids long. CDR1 is SEHNR and CDR2 is FQNEAQ in the germline V gene (reference sequence). The CDR3 spells CASSPRVGLAGHEQYF. As DNA, the CDR3 is TGTGCCAGCAGCCCGAGGGTGGGTCTAGCGGGCCACGAGCAGTACTTC.

This clonotype appeared many times. The chain combines TRBV11-2 with TRBJ1-2; D call uncertain. CDR3 length: 14 residues. Germline CDR1 SGHAT, CDR2 FQNNGV. Trimming took 5 bases from V and 3 from J, leaving 13 bases between them. DNA for the CDR3: TGTGCCAGCAGCCCGATATTGGCCTACTATGGCTACACCTTC. Protein: CASSPILAYYGYTF.

In this sample, this clonotype turned up many times. The chain carries TRBV19 and TRBJ1-2; TRBD1 matches at 8 bases. Germline V CDR1 and CDR2: LNHDA, SQIVND (reference sequence). The CDR3 covers 13 residues. Germline trimming cut 5 bases from V and 5 bases from J; bases unmatched to any gene: 4. For the CDR3, the DNA is TGTGCCAGTAGTGTCGGACAGGGTTATGGCTACACCTTC. Translated: CASSVGQGYGYTF.

This clonotype was picked up many times. The chain recombines TRBV19 with TRBJ2-2; TRBD1 agrees at 8 bases. Unmatched junction bases numbered 1, after V lost 4 bases and J lost 0 bases. Germline assignment: CDR1 LNHDA and CDR2 SQIVND (reference sequence). The CDR3 runs to 15 residues. The CDR3 coding sequence is TGTGCCAGTAGTAGACAGGGGTCGAACACCGGGGAGCTGTTTTTT. Translation gives CASSRQGSNTGELFF.

This clonotype was detected ten times or more. The rearrangement uses TRBV28 and TRBJ1-3; the D is unclear. This CDR3 has 15 residues. The germline CDR1 and CDR2 sequences are MDHEN and SYDVKM. Trimming took 7 bases from V and 2 from J, leaving 15 bases between them. CDR3 in amino acids: CASNFLGITGNTIYF. The CDR3 bases are TGTGCCAGCAACTTCTTAGGGATTACTGGAAACACCATATATTTT.

The J gene is TRBJ2-1, the V gene TRBV6-2 or TRBV6-3, with D unresolved. The CDR3 spans 11 residues. Germline lookup yields CDR1 MNHEY and CDR2 SVGEGT. Trimming cost V 10 bases and J 10 bases, with 14 bases left between them. DNA of the CDR3: TGTGCCACCTACGCAGGCGCGGAGCAGTTCTTC. This encodes CATYAGAEQFF.

The sample holds a few counts of this clonotype. The chain couples TRBV19 to TRBJ1-2; D is possibly TRBD1 (5 bases). Germline CDR1 and CDR2: LNHDA and SQIVND (reference sequence). The V end was cut by 1 base, the J end by 0 bases, with 6 bases between. This CDR3 region has 14 residues. This CDR3 is CASSIATANYGYTF. The CDR3 DNA is TGTGCCAGTAGTATAGCGACAGCTAACTATGGCTACACCTTC.

The sample holds a few counts of this clonotype. The rearrangement links TRBV12-5 to TRBJ2-1, with D unclear. Trimming took 3 bases from V and 5 from J, leaving 5 bases between them. Germline V lookup: CDR1 LGHNT, CDR2 FRNRAP. The CDR3 covers 12 residues. The CDR3 DNA reads TGTGCTAGTGGTTTCACAGACAATGAGCAGTTCTTC. This gives the protein CASGFTDNEQFF.

This clonotype has just a few counts. The chain has TRBV3-1 and TRBJ2-1; weak D call: TRBD2 (5 bases). Trimming took off 4 bases at V and 6 bases at J, with 10 bases between the two ends. From germline, CDR1 is LGHDT and CDR2 YNNKEL (reference sequence). The CDR3 length is 13 residues. The CDR3 DNA reads as TGTGCCAGCAGCCCTCTCAGCGGCAATGAGCAGTTCTTC. It codes for CASSPLSGNEQFF.